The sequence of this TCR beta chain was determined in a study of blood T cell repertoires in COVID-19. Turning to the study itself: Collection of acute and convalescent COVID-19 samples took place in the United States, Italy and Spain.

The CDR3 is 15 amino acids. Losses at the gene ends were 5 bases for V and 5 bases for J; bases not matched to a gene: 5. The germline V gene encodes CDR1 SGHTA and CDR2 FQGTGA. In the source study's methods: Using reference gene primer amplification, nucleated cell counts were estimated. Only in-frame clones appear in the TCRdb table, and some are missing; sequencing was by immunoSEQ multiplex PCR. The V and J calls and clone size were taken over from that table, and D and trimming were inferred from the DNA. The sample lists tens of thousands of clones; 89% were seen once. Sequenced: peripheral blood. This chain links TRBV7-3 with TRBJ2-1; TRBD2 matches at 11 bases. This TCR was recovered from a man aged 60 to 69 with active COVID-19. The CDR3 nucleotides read TGTGCCAGCAGCCCCGGGACTAGCGGTAACAATGAGCAGTTCTTC. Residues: CASSPGTSGNNEQFF. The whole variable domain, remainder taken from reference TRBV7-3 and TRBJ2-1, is GAGVSQTPSNKVTEKGKYVELRCDPISGHTALYWYRQSLGQGPEFLIYFQGTGAADDSGLPNDRFFAVRPEGSVSTLKIQRTERGDSAVYLCASSPGTSGNNEQFFGPGTRLTVL.